The 16 T cell receptor beta chains reported below all come from one sample, sequenced in a study of early T cells in non-severe SARS-CoV-2 infection. Via MiXCR, TCRdb re-called the 5' RACE reads, giving one row per CDR3 protein. The sample lists almost 30,000 distinct CDR3 sequences; approximately 5.2% were seen once. The material sequenced was whole blood. The source of these receptors is an adult who was a healthcare worker with PCR-confirmed SARS-CoV-2 infection or an uninfected control (not recorded which).

The sample holds many counts of this clonotype. J is TRBJ1-3 and V is TRBV12-3 or TRBV12-4; possibly TRBD1 for D (6 bases). This CDR3 comprises 13 residues. The V end lost 5 bases, the J end lost 9 bases, and 14 bases lay between the germline ends. CDR3 in amino acids: CASSTNAGATIYF. CDR3 coding DNA: TGTGCCAGCAGTACCAACGCGGGGGCCACCATATATTTT.

Ten or more counts support this clonotype. The chain employs TRBV6-5 and TRBJ2-2; D unresolved. The CDR3 is made up of 13 amino acids. Germline V gene sequence: CDR1 MNHEY, CDR2 SVGAGI. Trimming cost V 0 bases and J 3 bases, with 2 bases left between them. The CDR3 spells CASSYSYTGELFF. CDR3 sequence (DNA): TGTGCCAGCAGTTACTCGTACACCGGGGAGCTGTTTTTT.

V is TRBV5-1 and J is TRBJ1-2, with a weak D call TRBD1 (5 bases). V dropped 7 bases and J dropped 4 bases, with 17 bases sitting between them. The CDR3 is 14 residues long. Germline assignment: CDR1 SGHRS and CDR2 YFSETQ. The CDR3 is CASRSGASGYGYTF. CDR3 sequence (DNA): TGCGCCAGCCGATCCGGGGCCTCGGGCTATGGCTACACCTTC.

In its sample, this clonotype was seen many times. This chain connects TRBV6-2 or TRBV6-3 to TRBJ1-1; possible D gene TRBD1, 5 bases. Between the trimmed V and J ends, which lost 2 bases and 0 bases, there was a span of 13 bases. Germline assignment: CDR1 MNHEY and CDR2 SVGEGT. The CDR3 covers 16 residues. The CDR3: CASSYNGDLMNTEAFF. CDR3 in DNA: TGTGCCAGCAGTTACAATGGGGACCTAATGAACACTGAAGCTTTCTTT.

The CDR3 DNA reads TGTGCCAGCAGCTTGACAGGGAGCCAAGAGACCCAGTACTTC. This encodes CASSLTGSQETQYF. The chain links TRBV7-9 to TRBJ2-5; 7 positions match TRBD1. The V segment lost 3 bases and the J segment 1 base; nucleotides outside the gene matches: 2. Germline V gene lookup returns CDR1 SEHNR and CDR2 FQNEAQ (reference sequence). The CDR3 length is 14 residues.

This clonotype was observed many times. This chain links TRBV28 with TRBJ2-7; tentatively, D is TRBD1 (5 bases). Germline lookup yields CDR1 MDHEN and CDR2 SYDVKM. V was trimmed by 8 bases and J by 3 bases, leaving 14 bases between them. This CDR3 region has 13 residues. Here the CDR3 DNA reads TGTGCCAGCCAGAACCTAGACAGCTACGAGCAGTACTTC. Translation: CASQNLDSYEQYF.

This clonotype was found many times. The J gene is TRBJ2-7, the V gene TRBV12-3 or TRBV12-4; D call uncertain. V gave up 8 bases and J gave up 1 base, with 15 bases separating them. The CDR3 spans 14 residues. CDR3 sequence (DNA): TGTGCCAGCTCCATACCGGCCACGTCCTACGAGCAGTACTTC. Its translation: CASSIPATSYEQYF.

This clonotype was seen many times. The chain combines TRBV4-3 with TRBJ1-4; D gene unclear. Germline CDR1 reads LGHNA; CDR2 reads YSLEER. Trimming took off 3 bases at V and 4 bases at J, with 9 bases between the two ends. The CDR3 totals 14 residues. CDR3 bases: TGCGCCAGCAGCCATTCCACGGTTAATGAAAAACTGTTTTTT. Translated: CASSHSTVNEKLFF.

This clonotype has at least ten counts. This chain connects TRBV11-2 to TRBJ2-7; TRBD1 agrees at 10 bases. Germline CDR1 SGHAT, CDR2 FQNNGV. The CDR3 is 15 amino acids. J lost 1 base, V lost 6 bases, and 6 bases had no gene match. The CDR3 DNA sequence: TGTGCCAGCAGTTCCGGGACAGGGGCGTCCTACGAGCAGTACTTC. The encoded protein is CASSSGTGASYEQYF.

Ten or more counts support this clonotype. The chain joins TRBV29-1 to TRBJ2-7, with a possible D match to TRBD2 (7 bases). CDR1 is SQVTM, CDR2 ANQGSEA, per germline. This CDR3 is built from 15 residues. V gave up 3 bases and J gave up 7 bases, with 22 bases separating them. CDR3 DNA: TGCAGCGTTGAGGGAGGGAGGGGGGAGCCACGAGAGCAGTACTTC. It specifies CSVEGGRGEPREQYF.

The chain combines TRBV12-3 or TRBV12-4 with TRBJ2-7, with D hard to call. V was shortened by 1 base and J by 2 bases, with 12 bases between the two germline ends. The CDR3 has 15 residues. This chain's CDR3 is CASSLGVQAPYEQYF. In DNA, the CDR3 is TGTGCCAGCAGTTTAGGGGTTCAGGCCCCCTACGAGCAGTACTTC.

This clonotype was detected ten times or more. V and J are TRBV28 and TRBJ2-7; tentatively, D is TRBD2 (7 bases). V lost 9 bases, J lost 5 bases, and 23 bases lay in between. The CDR3 has 15 amino acids. From germline, CDR1 is MDHEN and CDR2 SYDVKM. The CDR3 reads CASPPRGGGPDEQYF. The DNA of the CDR3 is TGTGCCAGTCCTCCCAGAGGGGGGGGGCCTGACGAGCAGTACTTC.

The table lists this clonotype with many counts. The chain is built from TRBV11-2 and TRBJ2-1; TRBD2 agrees at 15 bases. The CDR3 sequence is 19 residues long. Unmatched junction bases numbered 12, after V lost 5 bases and J lost 4 bases. Germline lookup yields CDR1 SGHAT and CDR2 FQNNGV. In DNA form, the CDR3 reads TGTGCCAGCAGCCGGACAGGGACTAGCGGGGGGCACGAGTACAATGAGCAGTTCTTC. It is translated as CASSRTGTSGGHEYNEQFF.

This clonotype appeared many times. This rearrangement joins TRBV4-3 to TRBJ2-3, with D tentatively TRBD2 (5 bases). In germline, CDR1 is LGHNA, CDR2 YSLEER. The length of the CDR3 is 18 residues. The germline V and J ends were trimmed by 4 bases and 0 bases, with 20 bases remaining between them. In DNA form, the CDR3 reads TGCGCCAGCAGCCGAGAGGTGCAGGCCGGGGTAAGCACAGATACGCAGTATTTT. It yields the protein CASSREVQAGVSTDTQYF.

This clonotype was counted at least ten times. The CDR3 sequence: CASSYEGSEQFF. The DNA of the CDR3 is TGTGCCAGCTCATACGAAGGGAGTGAGCAGTTCTTC. The chain couples TRBV18 to TRBJ2-1; D perhaps matches TRBD2 (5 bases). CDR1 and CDR2 (germline): KGHSH, LQKENI. CDR3 size: 12 residues. V lost 5 bases and J lost 9, with 11 bases in between.

The genes are TRBV4-2 and TRBJ1-1; D is unclear. V dropped 1 base and J dropped 1 base, with 4 bases sitting between them. The germline CDR1 and CDR2 sequences are LGHNA and YNFKEQ. The CDR3 loop spans 13 amino acids. CDR3 loop: CASSQAGNTEAFF. The CDR3, as DNA: TGTGCCAGCAGCCAAGCAGGGAACACTGAAGCTTTCTTT.